The next 17 T cell receptor beta chains were all read from a single sample in a study of blood T cell repertoires in COVID-19. Produced via immunoSEQ multiplex PCR; TCRdb's table is partial and in-frame only. The table lists about 190,000 clones, roughly 82% of them singletons. The sequenced sample was peripheral blood. These receptors were taken from a woman aged 55-69 years with COVID-19, enrolled during active disease.

The chain couples TRBV28 to TRBJ1-5; no clear D gene. The ends were cut back, 8 bases at V and 3 bases at J, with 8 bases in the middle. Germline V gene sequence: CDR1 MDHEN, CDR2 SYDVKM. CDR3 size: 12 residues. The CDR3 sequence: CASSGPNQPQHF. In nucleotides, the CDR3 is TGTGCCAGCTCTGGCCCCAATCAGCCCCAGCATTTT.

The genes are TRBV25-1 and TRBJ2-3; 7 nucleotides align to TRBD1. CDR1 and CDR2 (germline): MGHDK, SYGVNS. V lost 5 bases to trimming and J lost 2 bases; unmatched junction nucleotides: 4. The CDR3 spans 14 residues. This chain's CDR3 is CASSTGVHTDTQYF. CDR3 nucleotides: TGTGCCAGCAGTACAGGGGTACACACAGATACGCAGTATTTT. Filled out from reference TRBV25-1 and TRBJ2-3, the complete variable domain reads EADIYQTPRYLVIGTGKKITLECSQTMGHDKMYWYQQDPGMELHLIHYSYGVNSTEKGDLSSESTVSRIRTEHFPLTLESARPSHTSQYLCASSTGVHTDTQYFGPGTRLTVL.

The chain is built from TRBV5-6 and TRBJ1-6; D perhaps matches TRBD1 (6 bases). CDR3 length: 19 amino acids. Trimming removed 1 base from V and 0 bases from J, with 17 bases in between. The germline V gene has CDR1 SGHDT and CDR2 YYEEEE. The DNA for the CDR3 is TGTGCCAGCAGCTTGAAATCGATTGGACAGCCCTCCTATAATTCACCCCTCCACTTT. Protein: CASSLKSIGQPSYNSPLHF.

The genes are TRBV13 and TRBJ2-7; TRBD1 matches 8 bases. CDR1 is PRHDT and CDR2 is FYEKMQ in the germline V gene (reference sequence). J lost 3 bases, V lost 5 bases, and 6 bases had no gene match. The CDR3 runs 14 residues. Here the CDR3 reads CASSRVTGDYEQYF. The CDR3 DNA sequence: TGTGCCAGCAGCCGTGTGACAGGGGACTACGAGCAGTACTTC.

The J gene is TRBJ2-3, the V gene TRBV21-1; the table's D call, TRBD1, was not checked against the DNA. TRBV21-1 counts as a pseudogene. This CDR3 contains 15 residues. CDR3 nucleotide sequence: TGTGCCAGCAGTAACAACAGGGGGCGAAGAGATACGCAGTATTTT. This gives the protein CASSNNRGRRDTQYF.

The chain uses TRBV6-1 and TRBJ1-1, with TRBD1 as a possible D gene (5 bases). The CDR3 consists of 15 residues. Between the trimmed V and J ends, which lost 2 bases and 1 base, there was a span of 11 bases. Germline loops: CDR1 MNHNS, CDR2 SASEGT. The DNA of the CDR3 is TGTGCCAGCAGTGAATCGGGGGTAGGGAACACTGAAGCTTTCTTT. This codes for CASSESGVGNTEAFF.

J is TRBJ1-6 and V is TRBV5-1; D is perhaps TRBD1 (5 bases). Trimming cost V 6 bases and J 6 bases, with 22 bases left between them. This CDR3 has 17 residues. CDR1 SGHRS and CDR2 YFSETQ come from the germline V gene. The CDR3 nucleotides read TGCGCCAGCAAGGTGACCGACCAAGGGGCTGGTAATTCACCCCTCCACTTT. Translated, it gives CASKVTDQGAGNSPLHF.

V and J are TRBV18 and TRBJ2-5; D possibly corresponds to TRBD2 (5 bases). CDR1 is KGHSH, CDR2 LQKENI, per germline. Trimming cost V 3 bases and J 5 bases, with 7 bases left between them. This CDR3 has 12 amino acids. The CDR3 coding sequence is TGTGCCAGCTCACCTGGACTTGAGACCCAGTACTTC. Its translation is CASSPGLETQYF.

The rearrangement links TRBV18 to TRBJ2-7; TRBD2 is a possible D gene (5 bases). V gave up 3 bases and J gave up 3 bases, with 15 bases separating them. The CDR3 has 15 amino acids. Germline assignment: CDR1 KGHSH and CDR2 LQKENI. DNA for the CDR3: TGTGCCAGCTCACCCGGAGGAAGTGGGTTCTACGAGCAGTACTTC. Translation: CASSPGGSGFYEQYF.

The chain carries TRBV19 and TRBJ1-2, with TRBD1 as a possible D gene (6 bases). The V end lost 5 bases, the J end lost 4 bases, and 17 bases lay between the germline ends. Germline CDR1 is LNHDA and CDR2 is SQIVND (reference sequence). This CDR3 has 15 residues. CDR3 sequence (DNA): TGTGCCAGTAGTCTGGAGGCAGGGGCGACCTATGGCTACACCTTC. The encoded protein is CASSLEAGATYGYTF.

The chain uses TRBV28 and TRBJ2-3, with TRBD1 as a possible D gene (6 bases). Looked up from germline, CDR1 is MDHEN and CDR2 is SYDVKM. With 3 bases removed from V and 0 bases from J, the gap between germline ends came to 13 bases. The length of the CDR3 is 16 residues. CDR3 DNA sequence: TGTGCCAGCAGTTTCCAGGGGACATCGAGCACAGATACGCAGTATTTT. Its translation is CASSFQGTSSTDTQYF. The variable domain in full, completed from reference TRBV28 and TRBJ2-3, reads DVKVTQSSRYLVKRTGEKVFLECVQDMDHENMFWYRQDPGLGLRLIYFSYDVKMKEKGDIPEGYSVSREKKERFSLILESASTNQTSMYLCASSFQGTSSTDTQYFGPGTRLTVL.

The chain has TRBV21-1 and TRBJ1-5; the D call TRBD1 from the table was never checked on the DNA. TRBV21-1 counts as a pseudogene. The CDR3 has 14 amino acids. CDR3 in amino acids: CATPPGDTDQPQHF. DNA for the CDR3: TGTGCCACCCCCCCTGGGGACACCGATCAGCCCCAGCATTTT.

The chain has TRBV9 and TRBJ1-2, with a weak D call TRBD1 (6 bases). Trimming removed 0 bases from V and 8 bases from J, with 20 bases in between. This CDR3 has 16 amino acids. CDR1 is SGDLS, CDR2 YYNGEE, per germline. The chain's CDR3 is CASSVATRTDSGGYTF. The CDR3 DNA reads TGTGCCAGCAGCGTAGCTACGAGGACAGACTCAGGCGGCTACACCTTC.

This clone is a singleton in its sample. The CDR3 spells CASIRTGSAEAFF. The CDR3 nucleotides are TGTGCCAGTATTAGGACAGGTAGTGCCGAAGCTTTCTTT. J is TRBJ1-1 and V is TRBV19; TRBD1 agrees at 7 bases. Germline CDR1 LNHDA, CDR2 SQIVND (reference sequence). This CDR3 has 13 residues. J gave up 8 bases and V 7 bases, and 10 bases lay outside the gene matches.

The chain employs TRBV28 and TRBJ2-7; D possibly corresponds to TRBD2 (5 bases). The V end was cut by 3 bases, the J end by 7 bases, with 13 bases between. The CDR3 contains 13 residues. Per the germline V gene, CDR1 is MDHEN and CDR2 is SYDVKM. The CDR3 bases are TGTGCCAGCAGTTTGGCGAACGGGAAAGAGCAGTACGTC. The encoded protein is CASSLANGKEQYV.

V gene TRBV19 combines with J gene TRBJ2-1; 8 bases align to TRBD2. This CDR3 is 15 amino acids long. Germline CDR1 reads LNHDA; CDR2 reads SQIVND (reference sequence). The V and J ends lost 4 bases and 4 bases, in that order; junction bases with no gene match: 6. The CDR3 sequence: CASSTSGGQYNEQFF. As DNA, the CDR3 is TGTGCCAGTAGTACCAGCGGGGGCCAATACAATGAGCAGTTCTTC. The whole variable domain, remainder taken from reference TRBV19 and TRBJ2-1, is DGGITQSPKYLFRKEGQNVTLSCEQNLNHDAMYWYRQDPGQGLRLIYYSQIVNDFQKGDIAEGYSVSREKKESFPLTVTSAQKNPTAFYLCASSTSGGQYNEQFFGPGTRLTVL.

The CDR3 coding sequence is TGTGCCAGCAGTCCCGGACAGGTTTCTCAGGGGACCGGGGAGCTGTTTTTT. Its protein is CASSPGQVSQGTGELFF. The chain uses TRBV6-6 and TRBJ2-2, with TRBD1 matching over 7 bases. V trimming: 5 bases; J trimming: 5 bases; junction bases outside the gene matches: 14. CDR3 size: 17 residues. CDR1 MNHNY and CDR2 SVGAGI come from the germline V gene (reference sequence).